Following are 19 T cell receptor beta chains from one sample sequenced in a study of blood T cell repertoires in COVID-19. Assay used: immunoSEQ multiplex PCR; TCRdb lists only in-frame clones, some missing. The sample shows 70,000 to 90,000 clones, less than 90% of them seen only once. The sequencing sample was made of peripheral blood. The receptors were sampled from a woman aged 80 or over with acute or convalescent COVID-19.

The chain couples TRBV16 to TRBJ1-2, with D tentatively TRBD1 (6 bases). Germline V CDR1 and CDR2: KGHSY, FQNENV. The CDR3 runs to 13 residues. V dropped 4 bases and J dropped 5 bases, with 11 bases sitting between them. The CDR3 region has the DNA TGTGCCAGCAGCCTACAGGGTGGATATGGCTACACCTTC. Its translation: CASSLQGGYGYTF.

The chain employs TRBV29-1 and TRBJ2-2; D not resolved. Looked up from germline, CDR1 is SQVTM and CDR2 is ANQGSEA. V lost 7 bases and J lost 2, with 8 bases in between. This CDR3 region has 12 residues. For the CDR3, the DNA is TGCAGCGGAGTAGCAAACACCGGGGAGCTGTTTTTT. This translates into CSGVANTGELFF.

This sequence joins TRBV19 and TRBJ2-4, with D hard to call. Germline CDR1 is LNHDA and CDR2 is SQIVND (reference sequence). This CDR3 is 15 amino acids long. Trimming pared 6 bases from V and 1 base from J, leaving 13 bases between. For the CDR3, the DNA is TGTGCCAGTAGCCCCCAAGACTTGGCCAAAAACATTCAGTACTTC. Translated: CASSPQDLAKNIQYF.

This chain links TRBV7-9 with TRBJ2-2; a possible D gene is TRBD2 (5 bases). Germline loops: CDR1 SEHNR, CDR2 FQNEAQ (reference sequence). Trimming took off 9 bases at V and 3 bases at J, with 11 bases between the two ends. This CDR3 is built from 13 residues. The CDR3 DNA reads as TGTGCCAGTAAGCGGTACGACACCGGGGAGCTGTTTTTT. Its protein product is CASKRYDTGELFF.

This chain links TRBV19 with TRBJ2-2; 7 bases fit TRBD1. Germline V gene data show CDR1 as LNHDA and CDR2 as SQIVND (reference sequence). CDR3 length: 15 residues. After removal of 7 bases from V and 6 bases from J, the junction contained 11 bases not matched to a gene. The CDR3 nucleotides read TGTGCCAGTACAACTTCACAGGGGTACGCCGGGGAGCTGTTTTTT. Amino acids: CASTTSQGYAGELFF.

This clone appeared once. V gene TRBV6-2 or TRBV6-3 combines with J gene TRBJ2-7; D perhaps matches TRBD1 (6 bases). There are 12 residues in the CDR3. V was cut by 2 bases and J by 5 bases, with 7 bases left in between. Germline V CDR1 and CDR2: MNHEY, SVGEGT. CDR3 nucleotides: TGTGCCAGCAGTTACGGGGGCCACGAGCAGTACTTC. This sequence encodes CASSYGGHEQYF.

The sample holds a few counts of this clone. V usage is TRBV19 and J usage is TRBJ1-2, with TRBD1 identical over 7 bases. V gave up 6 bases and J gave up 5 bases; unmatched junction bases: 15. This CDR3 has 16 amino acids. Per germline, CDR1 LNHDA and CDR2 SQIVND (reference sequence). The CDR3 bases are TGTGCCAGTAGCCGCGTACCATGGGACAGTTCATATGGCTACACCTTC. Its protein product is CASSRVPWDSSYGYTF.

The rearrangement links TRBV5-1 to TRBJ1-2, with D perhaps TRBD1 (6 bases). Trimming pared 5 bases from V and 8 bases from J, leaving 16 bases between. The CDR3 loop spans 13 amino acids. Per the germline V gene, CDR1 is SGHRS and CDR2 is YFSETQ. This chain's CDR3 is CASSWDTFGGYTF. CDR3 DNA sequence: TGCGCCAGCAGTTGGGACACATTCGGCGGCTACACCTTC.

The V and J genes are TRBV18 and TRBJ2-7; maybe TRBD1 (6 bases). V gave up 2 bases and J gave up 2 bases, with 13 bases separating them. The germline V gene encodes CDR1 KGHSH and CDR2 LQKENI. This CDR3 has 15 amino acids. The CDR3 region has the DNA TGTGCCAGCTCACCAAGGCCAGGGGCTCCCTACGAGCAGTACTTC. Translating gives CASSPRPGAPYEQYF.

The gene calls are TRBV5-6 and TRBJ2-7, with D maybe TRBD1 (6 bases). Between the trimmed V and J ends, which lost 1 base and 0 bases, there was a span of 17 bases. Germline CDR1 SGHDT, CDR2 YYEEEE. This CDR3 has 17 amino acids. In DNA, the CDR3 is TGTGCCAGCAGCTTGACATCGTCGGGACACTTCTCCTACGAGCAGTACTTC. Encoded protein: CASSLTSSGHFSYEQYF.

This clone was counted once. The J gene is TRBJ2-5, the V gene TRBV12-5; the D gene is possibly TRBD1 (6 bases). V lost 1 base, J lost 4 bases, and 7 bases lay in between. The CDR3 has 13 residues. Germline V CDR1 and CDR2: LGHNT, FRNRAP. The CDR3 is CASGLGQVETQYF. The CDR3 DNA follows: TGTGCTAGTGGTTTGGGACAGGTAGAGACCCAGTACTTC.

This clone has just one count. CDR3 sequence reads: CASSQAGTSGRGVTDTQYF. The CDR3 bases are TGTGCCAGCAGCCAAGCCGGGACTAGCGGGAGGGGGGTCACAGATACGCAGTATTTT. The genes are TRBV4-2 and TRBJ2-3; 16 bases match TRBD2. The J segment lost 2 bases and the V segment lost 1 base, leaving 6 bases of the junction unmatched. CDR1 is LGHNA and CDR2 is YNFKEQ in the germline V gene. The CDR3 length is 19 residues.

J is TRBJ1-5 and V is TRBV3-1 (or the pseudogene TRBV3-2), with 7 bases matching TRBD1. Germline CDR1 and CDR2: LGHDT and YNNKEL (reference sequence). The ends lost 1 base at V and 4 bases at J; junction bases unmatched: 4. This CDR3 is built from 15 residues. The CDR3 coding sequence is TGTGCCAGCAGCCAAGGGACAGGAGCAAATCAGCCCCAGCATTTT. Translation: CASSQGTGANQPQHF.

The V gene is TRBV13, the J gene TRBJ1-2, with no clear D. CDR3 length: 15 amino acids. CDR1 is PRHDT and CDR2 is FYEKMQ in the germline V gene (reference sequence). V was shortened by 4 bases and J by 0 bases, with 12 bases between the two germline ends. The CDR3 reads CASSSSSVSNYGYTF. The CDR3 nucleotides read TGTGCCAGCAGCTCGAGTTCGGTCTCTAACTATGGCTACACCTTC.

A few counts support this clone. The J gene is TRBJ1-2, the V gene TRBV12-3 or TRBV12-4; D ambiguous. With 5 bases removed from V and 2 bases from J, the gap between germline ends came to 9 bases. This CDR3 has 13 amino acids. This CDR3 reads CASSGNPNYGYTF. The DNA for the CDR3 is TGTGCCAGCAGTGGCAACCCGAACTATGGCTACACCTTC.

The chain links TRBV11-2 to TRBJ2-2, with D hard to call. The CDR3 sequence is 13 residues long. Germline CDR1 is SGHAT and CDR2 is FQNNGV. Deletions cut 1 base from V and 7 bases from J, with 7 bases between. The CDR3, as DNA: TGTGCCAGCAGCTTAGGAGAAATCGGGGAGCTGTTTTTT. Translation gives CASSLGEIGELFF.

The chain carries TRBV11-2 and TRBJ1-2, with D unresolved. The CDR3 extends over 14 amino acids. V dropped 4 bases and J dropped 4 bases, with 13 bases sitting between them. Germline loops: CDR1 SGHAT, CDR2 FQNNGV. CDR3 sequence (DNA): TGTGCCAGCAGCTCCAGGCATGGGCCCTATGGCTACACCTTC. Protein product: CASSSRHGPYGYTF.

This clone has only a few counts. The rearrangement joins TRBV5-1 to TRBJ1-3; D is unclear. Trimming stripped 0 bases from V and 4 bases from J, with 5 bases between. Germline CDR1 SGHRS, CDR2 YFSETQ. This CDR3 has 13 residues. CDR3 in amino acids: CASSLVAGNTIYF. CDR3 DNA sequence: TGCGCCAGCAGCTTGGTCGCGGGAAACACCATATATTTT.

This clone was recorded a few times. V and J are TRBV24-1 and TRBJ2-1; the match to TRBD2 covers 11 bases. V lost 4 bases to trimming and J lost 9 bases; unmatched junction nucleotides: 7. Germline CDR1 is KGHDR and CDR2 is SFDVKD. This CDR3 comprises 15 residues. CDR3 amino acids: CATSEGLAGVGEQFF. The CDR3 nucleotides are TGTGCCACCAGTGAAGGACTAGCGGGTGTGGGTGAGCAGTTCTTC.